This T cell receptor (beta chain) was identified during a study of T-cell memory formation after mild COVID-19. The V and J ends lost 4 bases and 5 bases respectively, with 11 bases between them. This CDR3 is 12 amino acids long. Germline V gene lookup returns CDR1 DFQATT and CDR2 SNEGSKA (reference sequence). 5'RACE primed from the constant segment yielded TCR alpha and TCR beta cDNA libraries bearing sample barcodes and UMIs. One entry per CDR3 protein results from TCRdb running MiXCR on the 5' RACE reads. The sample includes 470,000 or so distinct CDR3 sequences, 15% to 20% seen only once; the top ten take approximately 13%.

The receptor was derived from an adult woman who had mild COVID-19 (a few samples of this study predate the infection). Cell type and time point are not known. The chain is built from TRBV20-1 and TRBJ2-5; D may be TRBD2 (5 bases). Material: PBMCs or a T cell subset sorted from them (not recorded which). CDR3 sequence (DNA): TGCAGTGCTATTAGTAGGGAGGAGACCCAGTACTTC. Residues: CSAISREETQYF.